The T cell receptor (beta chain) under discussion was sequenced for a study of blood T cell repertoires in COVID-19. At the level of the study: Samples came from the United States, Italy and Spain, spanning acute and convalescent COVID-19. Sources were T cells, B-cell-depleted T cells, or PBMCs; the material itself was cDNA or gDNA.

Enrolled during active infection, Seattle patients were then followed longitudinally. The CDR3 spans 14 residues. Trimming pared 1 base from V and 6 bases from J, leaving 10 bases between. Germline-derived CDR1 and CDR2 are LNHDA and SQIVND (reference sequence). Authors' analysis steps: Reference gene primer amplification yielded estimated nucleated cell counts. This table comes from immunoSEQ multiplex PCR, and its TCRdb copy is limited to in-frame clones, with some not included. V and J calls and clone size are those listed in that table; D and trimming were worked out from the DNA. The sample has roughly 230,000 clones; 90% are singletons.

The chain has TRBV19 and TRBJ1-5, with unresolved D. The source material was peripheral blood. The receptor was derived from a woman aged 60 to 75 with COVID-19, enrolled during active disease. The CDR3: CASSIVGQGQPQHF. The CDR3 DNA sequence: TGTGCCAGTAGTATAGTGGGCCAAGGTCAGCCCCAGCATTTT.